Below, 5 T cell receptor beta chains from the same sample are listed, as sequenced in a study of cytomegalovirus exposure and HLA in healthy donors. Vbeta (60) and Jbeta (13) primers were used in the PCR. Profiled with immunoSEQ multiplex PCR; TCRdb holds only in-frame clones, not every one. The data show under 170,000 clones, roughly 77% seen once. The sequenced sample consisted of PBMCs. These TCRs come from a human donor in good health.

V and J are TRBV5-4 and TRBJ1-6; TRBD1 matches 10 bases. V dropped 4 bases and J dropped 5; count of bases not matched to a gene: 9. Germline assignment: CDR1 SGHNT and CDR2 YYREEE (reference sequence). The CDR3 runs 17 residues. CDR3 bases: TGTGCCAGCAGCACCCCGGACAGGGGGGATGATAATTCACCCCTCCACTTT. Translating it yields CASSTPDRGDDNSPLHF.

J is TRBJ1-1 and V is TRBV29-1; tentatively, D is TRBD1 (6 bases). CDR1 SQVTM and CDR2 ANQGSEA come from the germline V gene. The CDR3 spans 13 residues. The V end lost 3 bases, the J end lost 1 base, and 9 bases lay between the germline ends. The CDR3 DNA follows: TGCAGCGTTGATGGACAGTCGAACACTGAAGCTTTCTTT. Amino acid sequence: CSVDGQSNTEAFF.

The genes are TRBV23-1 and TRBJ2-7, with TRBD1 identical over 8 bases. TRBV23-1 is sorted into the ORF group, with uncertain function. After removal of 8 bases from V and 3 bases from J, the junction contained 18 bases not matched to a gene. The CDR3 is 17 residues long. In nucleotides, the CDR3 is TGCGCCAGCGGACCGGAAAGGGGGACAGGAGACTTCTACGAGCAGTACTTC. It encodes CASGPERGTGDFYEQYF.

This clone was detected only once. A read error may produce the germline difference seen at one junction end. The chain carries TRBV7-9 and TRBJ2-1; 7 positions match TRBD2. In germline, CDR1 is SEHNR, CDR2 FQNEAQ (reference sequence). The CDR3 spans 12 residues. The CDR3 DNA reads as TGTTCCAGCAGCCCGGGGGGTAATGAGCAGTTCTTC. This translates into CSSSPGGNEQFF.

The chain couples TRBV11-2 to TRBJ1-1, with D hard to call. Per germline, CDR1 SGHAT and CDR2 FQNNGV. This CDR3 is 12 amino acids long. V shed 5 bases and J shed 11 bases, with 15 bases lying between them. The CDR3, as DNA: TGTGCCAGCAGCCGATTGACACCAACGGCTTTCTTT. As protein: CASSRLTPTAFF.